Sequencing of this T cell receptor beta chain was carried out in a study of PD-1 and CTLA-4 blockade in melanoma (dated by TCRdb to the early 2020s). In terms of the full investigation: In patients with melanoma, the researchers looked at the effects of CTLA-4 blockade versus PD-1 blockade on the CD8 T cell response that was melanoma-reactive.

On this clone: It has no known antigen specificity. Per-base quality was not reported, and no clone a single base away is much larger than it.

Preparation of the library involved the immunoSEQ multiplex PCR assay. The table was pulled from immuneACCESS by TCRdb, which kept in-frame rearrangements only. Such tables lose some clones; where checked, under half of the loss comes from unresolved V genes, and the rest has no known cause. Counted in this sample were about 31,000 clones; roughly 90% of them appeared once. The ten top clones hold roughly 9% of the sample. The CDR3 runs 16 amino acids, cysteine and phenylalanine included. The only DNA kept is the CDR3, 48 bases in frame from the first base. V is shortened by 0 bases, J by 6 bases, and the region joining them spans 18 bases. Sequences SQVTM (CDR1) and ANQGSEA (CDR2) are obtained from the germline V gene.

The sequence was collected from a human donor with melanoma. Sequenced here: CD8+ T cells from peripheral blood, sampled from a patient given anti-PD-1 treatment. The chain is assembled from TRBV29-1 and TRBJ2-1, with TRBD2 tentatively as D gene (7 bases match). The CDR3 here reads CSVEDRGGRAFNEQFF. The DNA reads TGCAGCGTTGAAGATAGGGGGGGGAGGGCCTTCAATGAGCAGTTCTTC.